A selection of T cell receptor beta chains follows, all from one sample in a study of T cell responses to AZD1222 COVID-19 vaccine. Some clones are missing from TCRdb's copy, which holds only in-frame ones; the method was immunoSEQ multiplex PCR. The table includes some 120,000 clones, 88% detected once. Sequenced material: peripheral blood, taken on day 0 of MenACWY control vaccination. The source of these receptors is an adult in good health. Each CDR3 is given with its conserved first and last residue. Fields, in order: V gene, clone size, CDR3 length, CDR3 protein. Rows give clone size only sometimes, using once, few, many, or a class for an expanded clone.

v_call: TRBV9; clone_size: NA; cdr3_length: 14; cdr3_aa: CASSRRGSSGELFF
v_call: TRBV19; clone_size: few; cdr3_length: 15; cdr3_aa: CASSRGTSGVYEQYF
v_call: TRBV11-2; clone_size: NA; cdr3_length: 15; cdr3_aa: CASSPPLLSMQTQYF
v_call: TRBV6-5; clone_size: NA; cdr3_length: 16; cdr3_aa: CASSYVRTGGGSPLHF
v_call: TRBV9; clone_size: NA; cdr3_length: 15; cdr3_aa: CASSPLAGSYNEQFF
v_call: TRBV24-1; clone_size: NA; cdr3_length: 15; cdr3_aa: CATSEGSGYQETQYF
v_call: TRBV5-1; clone_size: NA; cdr3_length: 15; cdr3_aa: CASREGLARTDTQYF
v_call: TRBV7-9; clone_size: NA; cdr3_length: 15; cdr3_aa: CASSLGTGGPTEAFF
v_call: TRBV4-1; clone_size: NA; cdr3_length: 16; cdr3_aa: CASSPRGALVPETQYF
v_call: TRBV5-4; clone_size: NA; cdr3_length: 14; cdr3_aa: CASSPSPRGQPQHF
v_call: TRBV6-1; clone_size: NA; cdr3_length: 15; cdr3_aa: CASTNSWQQSYEQYF
v_call: TRBV10-1; clone_size: NA; cdr3_length: 11; cdr3_aa: CASTLPHEQFF
v_call: TRBV4-1; clone_size: NA; cdr3_length: 15; cdr3_aa: CASSQGLAGGYEQFF